One and the same sample provided the 2 T cell receptor beta chains below, sequenced in a study of T cell changes during pregnancy in multiple sclerosis. The method was immunoSEQ multiplex PCR; TCRdb's version includes in-frame clones alone and lacks a portion of them. The sample contains about 40,000 clones, 75% to 90% of which appear only once. The source was CD4+ T cells from peripheral blood mononuclear cells, collected in the first trimester of pregnancy. These receptors were obtained from a female donor with multiple sclerosis, enrolled in a pregnancy study.

V and J are TRBV25-1 and TRBJ1-1; no firm D call. Germline V CDR1 and CDR2: MGHDK, SYGVNS. The CDR3 length is 16 residues. Trimming pared 1 base from V and 1 base from J, leaving 13 bases between. This CDR3 is CASSESRRKGNTEAFF. In DNA form, the CDR3 reads TGTGCCAGCAGTGAATCCAGGAGGAAGGGGAACACTGAAGCTTTCTTT.

The CDR3 is CASSAMWDKDNEQFF. The CDR3 DNA is TGTGCCAGCAGCGCGATGTGGGACAAAGACAATGAGCAGTTCTTC. V gene TRBV2 combines with J gene TRBJ2-1; possible D gene TRBD1, 6 bases. Trimming cost V 6 bases and J 5 bases, with 17 bases left between them. CDR1 and CDR2 from the germline V gene are SNHLY and FYNNEI. The CDR3 spans 15 residues.